A selection of T cell receptor beta chains follows, all from one sample in a study of cytomegalovirus exposure and HLA in healthy donors. Assay used: immunoSEQ multiplex PCR; TCRdb lists only in-frame clones, some missing. Of approximately 160,000 clones listed, more than 65% were seen once; the top ten hold roughly 1.7%. Sequencing input: PBMCs. Receptors were obtained from a woman in her twenties or thirties in good health and CMV-seronegative. Each CDR3 is given with its conserved first and last residue. D genes are given only for firm matches. Only some rows state a clone size, as once, few, many or a class for expanded clones.

clone_size d_call j_call v_call cdr3_nt cdr3_aa
- TRBD2 TRBJ2-5 TRBV29-1 TGCAGCGTTGGCAGACTAGCGGGAGGAGAGACCCAGTACTTC CSVGRLAGGETQYF
- - TRBJ1-2 TRBV6-5 TGTGCCAGCAGTTACCACGGGACATCTAACTATGGCTACACCTTC CASSYHGTSNYGYTF
- TRBD1 TRBJ2-1 TRBV5-6 TGTGCCAGCAGCCCAAGGATCGGGACAGGGTACAATGAGCAGTTCTTC CASSPRIGTGYNEQFF
few TRBD2 TRBJ2-3 TRBV5-1 TGCGCCAGCAGCCCGCGGGAGGCAGATACGCAGTATTTT CASSPREADTQYF
- - TRBJ1-6 TRBV9 TGTGCCAGCAGCCTCCGGTTGGTGAGCTCCTATAATTCACCCCTCCACTTT CASSLRLVSSYNSPLHF
- TRBD1 TRBJ2-1 TRBV7-7 TGTGCCAGCAGCACCCAGGGGGCCTGGGGCAATGAGCAGTTCTTC CASSTQGAWGNEQFF
few - TRBJ1-6 TRBV4-1 TGCGCCAGCAGCCAGGCAGTAATTTCACCCCTCCACTTT CASSQAVISPLHF
few - TRBJ2-2 TRBV7-3 TGTGCCAGCAGGCCTCAGGGCACCGGGGAGCTGTTTTTT CASRPQGTGELFF
- - TRBJ2-3 TRBV5-1 TGCGCCAGCAGCTTGGAAGACTTGACAGATACGCAGTATTTT CASSLEDLTDTQYF
- TRBD1 TRBJ1-1 TRBV9 TGTGCCAGCAGCGGGACAGGGGCGGCTGAAGCTTTCTTT CASSGTGAAEAFF
- - TRBJ1-5 TRBV5-6 TGTGCCAGCAGCTTTCAGGGATCGTTGAGCAATCAGCCCCAGCATTTT CASSFQGSLSNQPQHF
- - TRBJ1-3 TRBV7-7 TGTGCTAGCAGCTTAGCGGGGGGCTCTGGAAACACCATATATTTT CASSLAGGSGNTIYF
- - TRBJ2-3 TRBV9 TGTGCCAGCAGCGTAGGACGGGGTTCTGCAACAGATACGCAGTATTTT CASSVGRGSATDTQYF
- - TRBJ2-5 TRBV19 TGTGCCAGTAGTACAGGGGTCCCAGAGACCCAGTACTTC CASSTGVPETQYF
once TRBD1 TRBJ2-5 TRBV29-1 TGCAGCGTTGGACGGGACAGCCCAGAGACCCAGTACTTC CSVGRDSPETQYF
few TRBD1 TRBJ1-2 TRBV7-2 TGTGCCAGCAGCTTCATGGGGGCCAGGGGGGAATTCTATGGCTACACCTTC CASSFMGARGEFYGYTF
- - TRBJ1-1 TRBV30 TGTGCCTGGAGTGTGGAGGGTGAAGCTTTCTTT CAWSVEGEAFF
- - TRBJ1-5 TRBV7-2 TGTGCCAGCAGCTTAGAGTTGGGCCTTAGCAATCAGCCCCAGCATTTT CASSLELGLSNQPQHF
- - TRBJ2-1 TRBV7-6 TGTGCCAGCAGCTTAGATGCGGGGTCTCTAGCCTATTACAATGAGCAGTTCTTC CASSLDAGSLAYYNEQFF
- - TRBJ2-1 TRBV7-9 TGTGCCAGCAGCTTACGCTGGAGCAATGAGCAGTTCTTC CASSLRWSNEQFF
- TRBD2 TRBJ2-5 TRBV19 TGTGCCAGTAGTTCGACCCCGGGACTAGGGGAGACCCAGTACTTC CASSSTPGLGETQYF
- TRBD1 TRBJ1-1 TRBV9 TGTGCCAGCAGCGACGCCGGGACAGGGGAGCGGAACACTGAAGCTTTCTTT CASSDAGTGERNTEAFF
- - TRBJ2-3 TRBV28 TGTGCCAGCGGACCGGGGGTCAACCCAGATACGCAGTATTTT CASGPGVNPDTQYF
- - TRBJ1-3 TRBV5-5 TGTGCCAGCAGCTTGGTCCCAACAAGAAACACCATATATTTT CASSLVPTRNTIYF
- TRBD1 TRBJ2-7 TRBV27 TGTGCCAGCAGTCAAGGACAGGGCTGGGAGCAGTACTTC CASSQGQGWEQYF
few - TRBJ1-3 TRBV6-5 TGTGCCAGCAGTTACTCGTTCACGAGCTCTGGAAACACCATATATTTT CASSYSFTSSGNTIYF
- TRBD1 TRBJ1-6 TRBV11-2 TGTGCCAGCAGCGGACCGGGACAGGGGACGAGTGGTTCACCCCTCCACTTT CASSGPGQGTSGSPLHF
- - TRBJ2-7 TRBV6-5 TGTGCCAGCAGGATGGGCCCAGACGCTGGCGAGCAGTACTTC CASRMGPDAGEQYF
- - TRBJ1-2 TRBV5-4 TGTGCCAGCAGCTTGGATATCTATGGCTACACCTTC CASSLDIYGYTF
- - TRBJ2-5 TRBV7-9 TGTGCCAGCAGCTCCCCCTTTACCGACAGGAACCAAGAGACCCAGTACTTC CASSSPFTDRNQETQYF
- TRBD1 TRBJ2-1 TRBV6-5 TGTGCCAGCAGGGTCAGGACAGGGGTGTACAATGAGCAGTTCTTC CASRVRTGVYNEQFF
once - TRBJ2-3 TRBV19 TGTGCCAGTAGTATAGGGGACTCTAGCACAGATACGCAGTATTTT CASSIGDSSTDTQYF
- TRBD2 TRBJ2-5 TRBV13 TGTGCCAGCAGCTTGCTAGCGGGGTACCAAGAGACCCAGTACTTC CASSLLAGYQETQYF
- TRBD1 TRBJ2-7 TRBV19 TGTGCCAGTAGTGTTACGGGACAGGGGGAATACGAGCAGTACTTC CASSVTGQGEYEQYF
few - TRBJ1-1 TRBV27 TGTGCCAGCAGTTTAATGGCGGGGGGGAACACTGAAGCTTTCTTT CASSLMAGGNTEAFF
- - TRBJ2-1 TRBV2 TGTGCCAGCAGTGTGGCAGGGAACAATGAGCAGTTCTTC CASSVAGNNEQFF
- - TRBJ1-1 TRBV6-1 TGTGCCAGCATGGAACAGAGGGTAGCTTTCTTT CASMEQRVAFF
few - TRBJ2-7 TRBV4-3 TGCGCCAGCAGCCAAGGGTGGGCTACCCCCTACGAGCAGTACTTC CASSQGWATPYEQYF
- - TRBJ1-4 TRBV5-4 TGTGCCAGCAGCTTGCGGGGTAATGGGGATGAAAAACTGTTTTTT CASSLRGNGDEKLFF
- - TRBJ1-5 TRBV19 TGTGCCAGTAGTATACGGGGTAGCAATCAGCCCCAGCATTTT CASSIRGSNQPQHF
few TRBD1 TRBJ1-4 TRBV6-6 TGTGCCAGCAGGCAGACAGGGGTCGAAGAAAAACTGTTTTTT CASRQTGVEEKLFF
- TRBD2 TRBJ2-7 TRBV2 TGTGCCAGCAGTGGACCTAGCGGGGACGAGCAGTACTTC CASSGPSGDEQYF